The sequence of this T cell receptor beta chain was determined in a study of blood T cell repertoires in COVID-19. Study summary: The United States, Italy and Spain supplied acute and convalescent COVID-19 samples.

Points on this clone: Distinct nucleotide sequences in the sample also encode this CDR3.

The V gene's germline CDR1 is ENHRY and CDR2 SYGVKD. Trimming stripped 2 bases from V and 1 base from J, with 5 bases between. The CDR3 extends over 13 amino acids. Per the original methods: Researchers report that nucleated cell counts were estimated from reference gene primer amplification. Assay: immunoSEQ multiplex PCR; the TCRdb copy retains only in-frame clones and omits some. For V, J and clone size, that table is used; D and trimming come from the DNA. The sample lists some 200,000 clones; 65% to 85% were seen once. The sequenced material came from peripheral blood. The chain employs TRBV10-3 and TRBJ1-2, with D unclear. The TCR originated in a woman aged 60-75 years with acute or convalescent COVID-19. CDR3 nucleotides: TGTGCCATCAGTGAGAGTAGTAACTATGGCTACACCTTC. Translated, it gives CAISESSNYGYTF.